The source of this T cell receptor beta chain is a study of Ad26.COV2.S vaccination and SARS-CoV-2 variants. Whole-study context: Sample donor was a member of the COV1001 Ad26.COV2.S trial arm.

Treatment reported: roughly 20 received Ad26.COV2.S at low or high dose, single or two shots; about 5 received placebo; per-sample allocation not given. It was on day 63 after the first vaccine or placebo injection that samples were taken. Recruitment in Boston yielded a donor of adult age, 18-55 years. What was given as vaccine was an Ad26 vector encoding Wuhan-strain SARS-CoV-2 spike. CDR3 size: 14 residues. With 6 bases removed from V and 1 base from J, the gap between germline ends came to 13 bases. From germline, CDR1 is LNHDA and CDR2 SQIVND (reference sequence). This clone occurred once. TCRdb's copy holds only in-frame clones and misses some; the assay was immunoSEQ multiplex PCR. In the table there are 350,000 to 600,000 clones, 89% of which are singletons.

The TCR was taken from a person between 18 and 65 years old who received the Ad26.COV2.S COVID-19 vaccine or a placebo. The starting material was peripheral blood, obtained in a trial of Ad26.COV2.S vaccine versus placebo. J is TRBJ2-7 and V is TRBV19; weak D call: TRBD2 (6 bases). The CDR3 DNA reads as TGTGCCAGTAGCGGTCGGCGGGAATCCTACGAGCAGTACTTC. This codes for CASSGRRESYEQYF.